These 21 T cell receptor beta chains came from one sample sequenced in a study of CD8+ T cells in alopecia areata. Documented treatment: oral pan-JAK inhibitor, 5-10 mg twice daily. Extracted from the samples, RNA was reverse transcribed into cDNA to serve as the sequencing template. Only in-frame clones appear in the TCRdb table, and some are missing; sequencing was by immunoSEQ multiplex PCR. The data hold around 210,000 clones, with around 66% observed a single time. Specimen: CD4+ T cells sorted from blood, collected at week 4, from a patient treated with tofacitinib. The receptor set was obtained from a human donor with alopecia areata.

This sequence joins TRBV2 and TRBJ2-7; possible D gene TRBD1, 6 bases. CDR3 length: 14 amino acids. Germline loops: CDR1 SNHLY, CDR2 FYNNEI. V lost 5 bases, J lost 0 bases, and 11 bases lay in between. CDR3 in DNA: TGTGCCAGCAGTCTCCAGGGGATCTCCTACGAGCAGTACTTC. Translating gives CASSLQGISYEQYF.

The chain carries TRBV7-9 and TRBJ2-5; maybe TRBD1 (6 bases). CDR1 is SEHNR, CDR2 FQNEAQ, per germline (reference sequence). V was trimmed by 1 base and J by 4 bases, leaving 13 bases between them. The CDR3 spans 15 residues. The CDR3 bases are TGTGCCAGCAGCTTAGGAGTCCACAGGGCAGAGACCCAGTACTTC. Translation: CASSLGVHRAETQYF.

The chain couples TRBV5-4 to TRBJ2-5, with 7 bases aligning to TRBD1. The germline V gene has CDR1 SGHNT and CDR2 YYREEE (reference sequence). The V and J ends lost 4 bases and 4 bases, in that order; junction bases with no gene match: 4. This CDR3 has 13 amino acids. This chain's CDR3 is CASSARGLETQYF. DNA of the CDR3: TGTGCCAGCAGCGCCAGGGGGTTAGAGACCCAGTACTTC.

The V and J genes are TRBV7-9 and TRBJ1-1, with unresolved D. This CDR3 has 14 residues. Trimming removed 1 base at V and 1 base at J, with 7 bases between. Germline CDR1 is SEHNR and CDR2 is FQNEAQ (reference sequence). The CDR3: CASSLGAENTEAFF. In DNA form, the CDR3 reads TGTGCCAGCAGCTTAGGGGCAGAGAACACTGAAGCTTTCTTT.

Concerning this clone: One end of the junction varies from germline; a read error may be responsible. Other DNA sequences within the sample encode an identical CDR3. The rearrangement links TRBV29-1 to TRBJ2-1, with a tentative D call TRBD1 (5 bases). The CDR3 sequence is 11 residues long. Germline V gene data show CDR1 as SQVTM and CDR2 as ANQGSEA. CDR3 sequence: CSVVSAQDTLF. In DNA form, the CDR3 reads TGCAGCGTTGTGAGTGCACAGGATACACTCTTC.

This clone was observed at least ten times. CDR3 in amino acids: CASSSGQGPAADTQYF. The CDR3 DNA reads TGTGCCAGCAGCTCAGGACAGGGGCCGGCGGCAGATACGCAGTATTTT. V usage is TRBV7-9 and J usage is TRBJ2-3, with 9 bases that match TRBD1. The germline V gene encodes CDR1 SEHNR and CDR2 FQNEAQ (reference sequence). This CDR3 spans 16 amino acids. V gave up 4 bases and J gave up 4 bases; unmatched junction bases: 9.

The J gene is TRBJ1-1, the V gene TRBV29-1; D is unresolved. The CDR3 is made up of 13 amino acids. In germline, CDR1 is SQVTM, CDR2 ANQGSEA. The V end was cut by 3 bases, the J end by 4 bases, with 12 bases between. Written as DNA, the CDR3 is TGCAGCGTTGATAAGGGCAGTGGCACTGAAGCTTTCTTT. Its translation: CSVDKGSGTEAFF.

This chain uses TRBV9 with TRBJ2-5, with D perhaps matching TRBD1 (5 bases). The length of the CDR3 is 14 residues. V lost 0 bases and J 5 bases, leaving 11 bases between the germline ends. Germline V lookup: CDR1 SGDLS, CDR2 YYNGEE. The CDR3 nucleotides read TGTGCCAGCAGCGTAGCTGGCAGGGCGGAGACCCAGTACTTC. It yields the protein CASSVAGRAETQYF.

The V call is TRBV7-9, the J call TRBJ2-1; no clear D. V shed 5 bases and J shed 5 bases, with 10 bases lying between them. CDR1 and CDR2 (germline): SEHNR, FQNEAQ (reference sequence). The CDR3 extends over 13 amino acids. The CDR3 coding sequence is TGTGCCAGCAGCCCGATGAGCCACAATGAGCAGTTCTTC. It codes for CASSPMSHNEQFF.

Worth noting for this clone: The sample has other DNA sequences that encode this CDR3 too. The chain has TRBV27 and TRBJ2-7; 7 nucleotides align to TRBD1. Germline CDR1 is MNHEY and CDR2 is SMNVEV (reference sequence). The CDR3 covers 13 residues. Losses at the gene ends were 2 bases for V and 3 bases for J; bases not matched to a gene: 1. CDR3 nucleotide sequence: TGTGCCAGCAGTTTACGGGACAGCTACGAGCAGTACTTC. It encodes CASSLRDSYEQYF.

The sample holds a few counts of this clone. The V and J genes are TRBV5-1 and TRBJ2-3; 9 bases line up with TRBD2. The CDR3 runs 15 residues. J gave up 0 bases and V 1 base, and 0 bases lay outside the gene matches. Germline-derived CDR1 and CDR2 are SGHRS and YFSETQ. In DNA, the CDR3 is TGCGCCAGCAGCTTGCTAGCGGGGAGCACAGATACGCAGTATTTT. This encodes CASSLLAGSTDTQYF.

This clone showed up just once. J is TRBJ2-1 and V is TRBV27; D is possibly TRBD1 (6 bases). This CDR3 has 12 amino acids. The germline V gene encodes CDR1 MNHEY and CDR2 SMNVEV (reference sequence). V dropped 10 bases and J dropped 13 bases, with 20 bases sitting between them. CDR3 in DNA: TGTGCCACCCGCGAGGGACAAGGGCGACAGTTCTTC. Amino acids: CATREGQGRQFF.

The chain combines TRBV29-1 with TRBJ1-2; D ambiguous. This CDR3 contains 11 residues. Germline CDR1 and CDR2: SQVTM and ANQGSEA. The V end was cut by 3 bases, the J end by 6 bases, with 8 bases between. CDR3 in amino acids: CSVDWIDGYTF. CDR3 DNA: TGCAGCGTTGATTGGATAGATGGCTACACCTTC. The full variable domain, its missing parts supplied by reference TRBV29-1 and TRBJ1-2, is SAVISQKPSRDICQRGTSLTIQCQVDSQVTMMFWYRQQPGQSLTLIATANQGSEATYESGFVIDKFPISRPNLTFSTLTVSNMSPEDSSIYLCSVDWIDGYTFGSGTRLTVV.

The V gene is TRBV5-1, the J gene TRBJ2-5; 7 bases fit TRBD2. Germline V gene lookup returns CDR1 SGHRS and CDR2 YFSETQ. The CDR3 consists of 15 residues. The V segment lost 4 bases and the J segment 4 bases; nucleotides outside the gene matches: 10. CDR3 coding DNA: TGCGCCAGCAGCACTGACGGACTAGGTGGAGAGACCCAGTACTTC. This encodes CASSTDGLGGETQYF. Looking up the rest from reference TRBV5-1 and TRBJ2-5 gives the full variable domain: KAGVTQTPRYLIKTRGQQVTLSCSPISGHRSVSWYQQTPGQGLQFLFEYFSETQRNKGNFPGRFSGRQFSNSRSEMNVSTLELGDSALYLCASSTDGLGGETQYFGPGTRLLVL.

The DNA for the CDR3 is TGCGCCAGCAGCGCCTTGGGGCCGTTACAAGAGACCCAGTACTTC. Protein sequence: CASSALGPLQETQYF. The rearrangement joins TRBV4-1 to TRBJ2-5; perhaps TRBD1 as D (5 bases). CDR3 length: 15 residues. Deletions cut 5 bases from V and 2 bases from J, with 15 bases between. Germline CDR1 MGHRA, CDR2 YSYEKL.

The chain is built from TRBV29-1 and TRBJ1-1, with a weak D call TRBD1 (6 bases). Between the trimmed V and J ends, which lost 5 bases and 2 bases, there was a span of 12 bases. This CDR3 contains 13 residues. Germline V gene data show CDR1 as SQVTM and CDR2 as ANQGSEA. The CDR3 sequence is CSVRTVTNTEAFF. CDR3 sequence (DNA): TGCAGCGTTAGGACAGTAACAAACACTGAAGCTTTCTTT.

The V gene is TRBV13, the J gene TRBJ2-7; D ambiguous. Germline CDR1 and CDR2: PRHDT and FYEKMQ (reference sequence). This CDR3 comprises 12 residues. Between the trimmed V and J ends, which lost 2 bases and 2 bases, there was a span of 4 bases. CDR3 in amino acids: CASSLTPYEQYF. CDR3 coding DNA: TGTGCCAGCAGCTTAACCCCCTACGAGCAGTACTTC.

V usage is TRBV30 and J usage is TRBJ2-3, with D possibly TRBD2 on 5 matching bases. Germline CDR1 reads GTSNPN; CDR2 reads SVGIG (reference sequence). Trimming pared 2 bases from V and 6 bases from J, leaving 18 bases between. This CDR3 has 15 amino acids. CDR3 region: CAWSFLDRREDTQYF. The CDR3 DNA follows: TGTGCCTGGAGTTTTTTGGACCGAAGGGAGGATACGCAGTATTTT.

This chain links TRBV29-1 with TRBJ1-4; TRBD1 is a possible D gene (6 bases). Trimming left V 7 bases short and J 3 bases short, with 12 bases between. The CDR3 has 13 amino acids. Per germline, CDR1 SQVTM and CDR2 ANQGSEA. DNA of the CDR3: TGCAGCGCCTCAGGGGACGCTAATGAAAAACTGTTTTTT. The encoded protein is CSASGDANEKLFF.

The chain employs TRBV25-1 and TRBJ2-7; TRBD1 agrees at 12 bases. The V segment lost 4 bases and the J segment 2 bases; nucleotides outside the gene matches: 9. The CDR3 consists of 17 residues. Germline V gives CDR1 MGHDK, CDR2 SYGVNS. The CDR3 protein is CASSGAGTGGFAYEQYF. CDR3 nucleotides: TGTGCCAGCAGTGGAGCCGGGACAGGGGGCTTTGCCTACGAGCAGTACTTC.

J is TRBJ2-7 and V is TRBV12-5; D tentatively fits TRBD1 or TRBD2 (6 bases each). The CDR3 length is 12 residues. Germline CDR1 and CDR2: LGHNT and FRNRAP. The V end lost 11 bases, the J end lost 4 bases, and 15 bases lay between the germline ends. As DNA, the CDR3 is TGTGCTTGGCGAGGGGGACTTTACGAGCAGTACTTC. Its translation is CAWRGGLYEQYF.